The source of this T cell receptor beta chain is a study of T cells in Graves' hyperthyroidism and ophthalmopathy. J lost 2 bases, V lost 0 bases, and 6 bases had no gene match. CDR1 and CDR2 (germline): DFQATT, SNEGSKA (reference sequence). The CDR3 runs 15 residues. With duration under 3 months, ophthalmopathy was active: Clinical Activity Score at least 3, NOSPECS at least 4. This sample holds PBMCs from roughly 10 ml fresh peripheral blood. This clonotype was seen many times. Amplification of TCR beta CDR3 regions was performed using RNA transcripts as template. First-round RT-PCR with HTBI primers amplified the TCR CDR3 region. TCRdb called the multiplex PCR reads again in MiXCR, with one record for every CDR3 protein. This sample has some 490,000 distinct CDR3 sequences; 15% to 20% occur once, and the top ten carry about 31%.

Source material: blood. The source of this sequence is a woman aged 30 to 39 with Graves' ophthalmopathy. This chain connects TRBV20-1 to TRBJ2-5, with 7 bases fitting TRBD1. This chain's CDR3 is CSARDGGQAQETQYF. CDR3 in DNA: TGCAGTGCTAGAGATGGAGGACAGGCACAAGAGACCCAGTACTTC.